Listed here is a single TCR beta chain. The record originates from a study of blood T cell repertoires in COVID-19. Study details: Whether acute or convalescent, the COVID-19 samples came from the United States, Italy and Spain. PBMCs, B-cell-depleted T cells, or T cells were the source of the cDNA or gDNA that made up the material.

The authors' processing: From reference gene primer amplification, estimates of nucleated cell counts were derived. Generated by immunoSEQ multiplex PCR, the TCRdb table keeps only in-frame clones and is missing some. V, J and clone size derive from that table, while D and trimming were established from the DNA sequence. Among a few hundred thousand clones, approximately 88% were seen once, and the ten largest hold roughly 1.2%. The CDR3 consists of 17 residues. The ends lost 0 bases at V and 1 base at J; junction bases unmatched: 6. Germline V gives CDR1 SGHNT, CDR2 YYREEE (reference sequence). The sample consisted of peripheral blood. The sequence was obtained from a man aged 35 to 55 with acute or convalescent COVID-19. The V gene is TRBV5-4, the J gene TRBJ2-3; 9 nucleotides match TRBD2. CDR3 nucleotides: TGTGCCAGCAGCTTGGGGGTTAGCGGGAGCCGCACAGATACGCAGTATTTT. Translating gives CASSLGVSGSRTDTQYF.